Shown below are 21 T cell receptor beta chains from a single sample sequenced in a study of T cells in Graves' hyperthyroidism and ophthalmopathy. RNA transcripts served as the template for amplifying TCR beta CDR3 regions. Researchers ran a first-round RT-PCR on the TCR CDR3 using the HTBI primer set. One entry per CDR3 protein results from TCRdb running MiXCR on the multiplex PCR reads. The repertoire holds around 700,000 distinct CDR3 sequences, around 20% seen once, with approximately 15% in the top ten. The sample consisted of blood. Receptors originate from a woman aged 50 to 60 with Graves' hyperthyroidism that later progressed to Graves' ophthalmopathy.

Comments on this clonotype: A much more abundant neighbour one base away suggests this may be a read error. The chain carries TRBV2 and TRBJ1-6; D is possibly TRBD1 (5 bases). Deletions cut 1 base from V and 6 bases from J, with 10 bases between. Looked up from germline, CDR1 is SNHLY and CDR2 is FYNNEI. The CDR3 covers 15 residues. Here the CDR3 DNA reads TGTGCCAGCAGTGAAGTGGGACGAATTAATTCACCCCTCCACTTT. It yields the protein CASSEVGRINSPLHF.

This clonotype was detected a few times. The CDR3 sequence is CATSRGENSPLHF. For the CDR3, the DNA is TGTGCTACCTCACGGGGGGAAAATTCACCCCTCCACTTT. V and J are TRBV6-2 or TRBV6-3 and TRBJ1-6, with D tentatively TRBD1 (5 bases). The CDR3 spans 13 residues. Germline V CDR1 and CDR2: MNHEY, SVGEGT.

In its sample, this clonotype was seen a few times. The genes are TRBV7-9 and TRBJ1-5, with TRBD1 as a possible D gene (6 bases). In germline, CDR1 is SEHNR, CDR2 FQNEAQ (reference sequence). The CDR3 extends over 15 amino acids. Trimming removed 5 bases at V and 6 bases at J, with 17 bases between. The CDR3 bases are TGTGCCAGCAGCAATGGCGGGCAGGGGAGTCAGCCCCAGCATTTT. This translates into CASSNGGQGSQPQHF.

This clonotype has more than one count but fewer than ten. The V gene is TRBV4-1, the J gene TRBJ2-7; 9 nucleotides agree with TRBD1. The J segment lost 3 bases and the V segment lost 4 bases, leaving 13 bases of the junction unmatched. From germline, CDR1 is MGHRA and CDR2 YSYEKL. The CDR3 has 17 amino acids. The CDR3 region is CASSPRPLRDRVYEQYF. DNA for the CDR3: TGCGCCAGCAGCCCCCGCCCGCTCCGGGACAGGGTCTACGAGCAGTACTTC.

This clonotype was counted between two and nine times. The J gene is TRBJ1-3, the V gene TRBV12-3 or TRBV12-4; 7 bases are a match to TRBD1. Germline trimming cut 6 bases from V and 0 bases from J; bases unmatched to any gene: 8. The CDR3 sequence is 16 residues long. The CDR3 DNA reads as TGTGCCAGCAGATCCGGACAGGCCATCTCTGGAAACACCATATATTTT. Its protein product is CASRSGQAISGNTIYF.

This clonotype was recorded many times. The J gene is TRBJ2-3, the V gene TRBV7-3; unclear D gene. The germline CDR1 and CDR2 sequences are SGHTA and FQGTGA. The CDR3 extends over 16 amino acids. Trimming left V 3 bases short and J 1 base short, with 14 bases between. The CDR3 sequence is CASSFYGRAGTDTQYF. For the CDR3, the DNA is TGTGCCAGCAGCTTTTATGGGCGTGCGGGCACAGATACGCAGTATTTT.

At least ten counts were recorded for this clonotype. V and J are TRBV5-1 and TRBJ1-1, with a weak D call TRBD1 (6 bases). V was pared by 4 bases and J by 7 bases, with 11 bases between. CDR3 length: 12 amino acids. CDR1 is SGHRS, CDR2 YFSETQ, per germline. DNA of the CDR3: TGCGCCAGCAGCACGTTACAGGGTGAAGCTTTCTTT. It encodes CASSTLQGEAFF.

The CDR3 sequence is CASSHGQGVQPQHF. CDR3 DNA: TGTGCCAGCAGCCACGGACAGGGGGTTCAGCCCCAGCATTTT. This rearrangement joins TRBV3-1 to TRBJ1-5, with 10 bases aligning to TRBD1. The CDR3 is 14 amino acids. CDR1 and CDR2 from the germline V gene are LGHDT and YNNKEL (reference sequence). V shed 3 bases and J 6 bases; nucleotides not matched to a gene: 2.

This clonotype was observed many times. J is TRBJ2-7 and V is TRBV3-1; 9 bases match TRBD1. Germline CDR1 reads LGHDT; CDR2 reads YNNKEL (reference sequence). This CDR3 region has 14 residues. V dropped 3 bases and J dropped 6; count of bases not matched to a gene: 6. The CDR3 DNA reads as TGTGCCAGCAGCCACCCCGGGACAGGGACCGAGCAGTACTTC. Its translation: CASSHPGTGTEQYF.

The chain employs TRBV6-5 and TRBJ2-3, with 11 bases identical to TRBD2. Trimming removed 2 bases from V and 4 bases from J; junction bases left unmatched: 8. Per germline, CDR1 MNHEY and CDR2 SVGAGI. CDR3 length: 17 amino acids. CDR3 in DNA: TGTGCCAGCAGTTACGGTGGTCTAGCGGGGGGACCAGATACGCAGTATTTT. Translation gives CASSYGGLAGGPDTQYF.

This clonotype came up a few times. The chain couples TRBV19 to TRBJ2-1; TRBD1 matches at 8 bases. The V segment lost 5 bases and the J segment 8 bases; nucleotides outside the gene matches: 11. The CDR3 loop spans 15 amino acids. The V gene's germline CDR1 is LNHDA and CDR2 SQIVND (reference sequence). The CDR3 nucleotides are TGTGCCAGTAGTTTTTTTCAGGGGGCCGGGGATGAGCAGTTCTTC. Residues: CASSFFQGAGDEQFF.

The sample holds many counts of this clonotype. V is TRBV11-3 and J is TRBJ2-3; TRBD2 agrees at 15 bases. Germline CDR1 is SGHNT and CDR2 is YENEEA. The CDR3 sequence is 16 residues long. The ends lost 5 bases at V and 5 bases at J; junction bases unmatched: 5. The CDR3 nucleotides read TGTGCCAGCAGCATCCGGACTAGCGGGGGGGAAGATACGCAGTATTTT. It encodes CASSIRTSGGEDTQYF.

This clonotype showed up many times. The rearrangement joins TRBV24-1 to TRBJ1-4; TRBD1 is a possible D gene (5 bases). The germline CDR1 and CDR2 sequences are KGHDR and SFDVKD. This CDR3 is built from 17 residues. The V gene lost 1 base and the J gene lost 0 bases, with 11 bases spanning the gap. In DNA form, the CDR3 reads TGTGCCACCAGTGATTTTGGGCAGGGTGCAACTAATGAAAAACTGTTTTTT. Translation gives CATSDFGQGATNEKLFF.

Only a few counts were recorded for this clonotype. The chain links TRBV5-6 to TRBJ1-2; D unclear. The CDR3 totals 15 residues. Trimming removed 4 bases at V and 7 bases at J, with 20 bases between. Germline V gives CDR1 SGHDT, CDR2 YYEEEE. In DNA, the CDR3 is TGTGCCAGCAGCCGACCCTTATTACCCCCTTTTGGCTACACCTTC. Protein: CASSRPLLPPFGYTF.

This chain uses TRBV25-1 with TRBJ1-6, with a weak D call TRBD1 (5 bases). The CDR3 contains 15 residues. The V end was cut by 4 bases, the J end by 8 bases, with 15 bases between. Germline loops: CDR1 MGHDK, CDR2 SYGVNS. The CDR3 sequence: CASSGGTPRDSPLHF. As DNA, the CDR3 is TGTGCCAGCAGTGGTGGGACCCCTCGGGATTCACCCCTCCACTTT.

This clonotype was seen more than once but under ten times. This rearrangement joins TRBV27 to TRBJ2-7, with D perhaps matching TRBD1 (6 bases). The germline gives CDR1 MNHEY, CDR2 SMNVEV (reference sequence). The CDR3 loop spans 15 amino acids. V was trimmed by 5 bases and J by 5 bases, leaving 19 bases between them. Written as DNA, the CDR3 is TGTGCCAGCAGTCTGATTACAGGGAACCAAGACGAGCAGTACTTC. Protein: CASSLITGNQDEQYF.

The rearrangement joins TRBV19 to TRBJ2-3, with D hard to call. The V and J ends lost 4 bases and 0 bases respectively, with 14 bases between them. The length of the CDR3 is 16 residues. Germline V gene lookup returns CDR1 LNHDA and CDR2 SQIVND (reference sequence). As DNA, the CDR3 is TGTGCCAGTAGTACAAGGGCCGCGACTAGCACAGATACGCAGTATTTT. It translates to CASSTRAATSTDTQYF.

This chain links TRBV30 with TRBJ2-7; 8 bases align to TRBD1. The CDR3 loop spans 14 amino acids. Per germline, CDR1 GTSNPN and CDR2 SVGIG (reference sequence). V was clipped by 4 bases and J by 3 bases; unmatched bases: 8. CDR3 DNA sequence: TGTGCCTGGAATTATCAGGGGGCTTTCTACGAGCAGTACTTC. Translated, it gives CAWNYQGAFYEQYF.

The chain employs TRBV18 and TRBJ2-5, with 10 nucleotides matching TRBD1. After removal of 2 bases from V and 5 bases from J, the junction contained 5 bases not matched to a gene. The CDR3 extends over 15 amino acids. Germline lookup yields CDR1 KGHSH and CDR2 LQKENI. The CDR3 DNA reads TGTGCCAGCTCACCAAACCGGGACAGGGGTGAGACCCAGTACTTC. Translated: CASSPNRDRGETQYF.

This clonotype was observed a handful of times. V usage is TRBV3-1 and J usage is TRBJ2-3; no reliable D call. V lost 4 bases and J lost 2, with 19 bases in between. The germline gives CDR1 LGHDT, CDR2 YNNKEL (reference sequence). This CDR3 is 17 amino acids long. The CDR3 loop reads CASSPVTRTPYTDTQYF. The CDR3, as DNA: TGTGCCAGCAGCCCCGTCACAAGAACACCGTACACAGATACGCAGTATTTT.

This clonotype was found many times. This sequence joins TRBV11-2 and TRBJ2-3; 11 positions match TRBD2. CDR3 length: 19 amino acids. Germline CDR1 and CDR2: SGHAT and FQNNGV. Trimming cost V 5 bases and J 0 bases; bases outside gene matches: 13. Here the CDR3 DNA reads TGTGCCAGCAGCCCTTACCCTCATGGGACTAGCGGTAGCACAGATACGCAGTATTTT. It codes for CASSPYPHGTSGSTDTQYF.